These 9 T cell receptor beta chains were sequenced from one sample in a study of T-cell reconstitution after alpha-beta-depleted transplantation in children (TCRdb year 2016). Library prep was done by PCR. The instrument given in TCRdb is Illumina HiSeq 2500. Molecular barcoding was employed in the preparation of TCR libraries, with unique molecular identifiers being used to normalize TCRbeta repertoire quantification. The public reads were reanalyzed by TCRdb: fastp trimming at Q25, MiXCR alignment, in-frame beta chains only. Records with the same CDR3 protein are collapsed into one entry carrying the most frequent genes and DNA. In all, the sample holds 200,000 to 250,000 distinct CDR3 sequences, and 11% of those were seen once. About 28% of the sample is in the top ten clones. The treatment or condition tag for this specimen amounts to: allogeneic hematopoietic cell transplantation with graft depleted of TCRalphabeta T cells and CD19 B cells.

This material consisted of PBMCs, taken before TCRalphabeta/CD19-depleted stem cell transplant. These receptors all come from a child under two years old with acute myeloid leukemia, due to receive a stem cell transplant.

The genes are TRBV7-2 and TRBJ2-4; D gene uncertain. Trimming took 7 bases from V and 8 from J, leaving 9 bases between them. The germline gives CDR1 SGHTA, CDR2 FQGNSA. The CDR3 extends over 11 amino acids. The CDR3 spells CASKELDIQYF. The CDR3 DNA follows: TGTGCCAGCAAGGAGCTTGACATTCAGTACTTC. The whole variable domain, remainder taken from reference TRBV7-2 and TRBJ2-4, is GAGVSQSPSNKVTEKGKDVELRCDPISGHTALYWYRQSLGQGLEFLIYFQGNSAPDKSGLPSDRFSAERTGGSVSTLTIQRTQQEDSAVYLCASKELDIQYFGAGTRLSVL.

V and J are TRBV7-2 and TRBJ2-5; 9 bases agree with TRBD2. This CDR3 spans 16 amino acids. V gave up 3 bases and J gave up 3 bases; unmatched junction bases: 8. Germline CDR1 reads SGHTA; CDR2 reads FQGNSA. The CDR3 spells CASSLSPAGGEETQYF. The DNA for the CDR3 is TGTGCCAGCAGCTTGAGTCCAGCGGGAGGCGAAGAGACCCAGTACTTC.

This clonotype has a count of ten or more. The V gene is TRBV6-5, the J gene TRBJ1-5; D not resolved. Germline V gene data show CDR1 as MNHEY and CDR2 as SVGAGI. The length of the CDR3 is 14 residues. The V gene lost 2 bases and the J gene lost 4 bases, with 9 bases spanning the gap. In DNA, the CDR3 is TGTGCCAGCAGTTACGAACCGATTAATCAGCCCCAGCATTTT. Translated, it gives CASSYEPINQPQHF.

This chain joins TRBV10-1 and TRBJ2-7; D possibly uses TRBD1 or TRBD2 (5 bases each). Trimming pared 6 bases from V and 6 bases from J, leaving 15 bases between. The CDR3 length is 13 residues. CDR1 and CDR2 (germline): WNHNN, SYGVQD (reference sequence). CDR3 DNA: TGCGCCAGCAGCTTGGGGACGGCAGGCGAGCAGTACTTC. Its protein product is CASSLGTAGEQYF.

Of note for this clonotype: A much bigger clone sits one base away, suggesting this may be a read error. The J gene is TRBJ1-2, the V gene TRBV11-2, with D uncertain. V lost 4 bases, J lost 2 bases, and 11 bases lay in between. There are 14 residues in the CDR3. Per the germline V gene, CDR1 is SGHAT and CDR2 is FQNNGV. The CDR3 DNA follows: TGTGCCAGCAGCTACCTTGGAGGGAACTATGGCTACACCTTC. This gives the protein CASSYLGGNYGYTF.

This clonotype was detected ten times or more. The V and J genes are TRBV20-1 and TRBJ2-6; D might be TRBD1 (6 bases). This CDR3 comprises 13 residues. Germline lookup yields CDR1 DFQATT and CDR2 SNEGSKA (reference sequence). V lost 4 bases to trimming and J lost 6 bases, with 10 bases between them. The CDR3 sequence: CSAIRDKANVLTF. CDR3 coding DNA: TGCAGTGCTATTCGGGACAAGGCCAACGTCCTGACTTTC.

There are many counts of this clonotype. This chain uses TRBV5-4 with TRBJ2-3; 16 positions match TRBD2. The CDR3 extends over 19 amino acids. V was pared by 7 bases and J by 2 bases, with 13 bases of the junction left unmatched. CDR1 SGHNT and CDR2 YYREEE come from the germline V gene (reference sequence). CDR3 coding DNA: TGTGCCAGCGCTCGGGCGGGACTAGCGGGAGGGCTCATCACAGATACGCAGTATTTT. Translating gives CASARAGLAGGLITDTQYF.

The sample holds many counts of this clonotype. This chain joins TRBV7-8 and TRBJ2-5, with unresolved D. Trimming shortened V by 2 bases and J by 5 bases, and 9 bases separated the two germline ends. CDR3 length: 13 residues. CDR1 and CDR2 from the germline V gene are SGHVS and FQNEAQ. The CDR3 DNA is TGTGCCAGCAGCTTAAGGCCTAGGGAGACCCAGTACTTC. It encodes CASSLRPRETQYF.

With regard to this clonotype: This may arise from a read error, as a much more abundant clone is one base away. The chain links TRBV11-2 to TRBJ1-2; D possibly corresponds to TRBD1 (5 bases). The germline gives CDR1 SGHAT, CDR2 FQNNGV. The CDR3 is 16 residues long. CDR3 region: CASSLDRGVPNDGYTF. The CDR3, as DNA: TGTGCCAGCAGCTTAGATCGGGGGGTACCTAACGATGGCTACACCTTC. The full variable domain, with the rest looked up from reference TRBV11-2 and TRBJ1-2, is EAGVAQSPRYKIIEKRQSVAFWCNPISGHATLYWYQQILGQGPKLLIQFQNNGVVDDSQLPKDRFSAERLKGVDSTLKIQPAKLEDSAVYLCASSLDRGVPNDGYTFGSGTRLTVV.